This TCR beta chain was captured by sequencing in a study of T cell changes during pregnancy in multiple sclerosis (dated by TCRdb to between 2018 and 2021). Context from the whole study: In women with multiple sclerosis, the researchers looked at how the T cell repertoire shifted as pregnancy progressed.

Libraries were prepared through the immunoSEQ multiplex PCR assay. TCRdb provides this immuneACCESS table in a form limited to in-frame rearrangements. Some clones are lacking; in checked studies, under half of them reflect an unresolved V gene, and why the rest are absent is not known. Across this sample there are about 110,000 clones, with 75% to 95% seen only once. The ten largest account for less than 2% of the sample. In regard to this clone: The antigen it recognizes is unknown. No quality values exist for individual bases; no much larger clone is one base distant.

V has 5 bases trimmed and J has 2 bases trimmed; junction bases matching no gene number 11. According to the germline V gene, CDR1 reads SGHVS and CDR2 reads FQNEAQ. The CDR3 measures 16 amino acids from cysteine to phenylalanine. The entry retains the CDR3 DNA only, 48 bases that are in frame from base 1. The material sequenced was peripheral blood, taken before pregnancy. The chain uses TRBV7-8 and TRBJ1-1; 7 bases in the junction line up with TRBD1. The source is a female donor with multiple sclerosis, enrolled in a pregnancy study. Here is the DNA: TGTGCCAGCAGCCCCGACAGGGTCCAAATCAACACTGAAGCTTTCTTT. It codes for CASSPDRVQINTEAFF.